This TCR beta chain was documented in a study of cytomegalovirus exposure and HLA in healthy donors. Points on this clone: The antigen is not known.

PCR amplification relied on 60 Vbeta primers (plus 13 Jbeta primers). Sequenced by immunoSEQ multiplex PCR; TCRdb stores in-frame clones only, minus some. Its clone listing holds around 57,000 clones. CDR1 is GTSNPN and CDR2 is SVGIG in the germline V gene (reference sequence). This CDR3 is 16 amino acids long. V lost 3 bases, J lost 6 bases, and 7 bases stayed unmatched. Whole-study results and caveats: A classifier reportedly called cytomegalovirus status with high sensitivity and specificity. With further analysis later on, most CMV-associated TCR beta chains appeared HLA-restricted. CMV antigen specificity was confirmed in vitro for a few CMV-associated chains. A missense variant in DCLRE1C was later tied to TCR beta V- and J-gene trimming.

The V gene is TRBV30, the J gene TRBJ2-2, with 13 bases lining up with TRBD2. This receptor was obtained from a woman between 45 and 65 years old in good health and CMV-seropositive. The sample comprised PBMCs. CDR3 sequence (DNA): TGTGCCTGGAGCTATGGACTAGCGGGAGTGGCCGGGGAGCTGTTTTTT. Translation: CAWSYGLAGVAGELFF.